The 8 T cell receptor beta chains below all came from one sample that was sequenced in a study of cytomegalovirus exposure and HLA in healthy donors (TCRdb year 2017). Libraries were constructed by the immunoSEQ multiplex PCR assay. A mixture of 60 forward primers for TCR Vbeta segments and 13 reverse primers for TCR Jbeta segments was used in the multiplex PCR. TCRdb stores this immuneACCESS table with in-frame sequences only. Part of the clones is absent; in the studies checked, under half of the shortfall reflects unresolved V genes, and no reason is known for the rest. The sample data list 84,000 or so clones, and 60% to 80% of these were observed just once. The ten largest make up roughly 3.7% of the sample. The sample was PBMCs. The receptors were gathered from a man in his thirties or forties in good health and CMV-seronegative.

J is TRBJ1-2 and V is TRBV30, with D maybe TRBD1 (5 bases). The V end was cut by 4 bases, the J end by 4 bases, with 16 bases between. The length of the CDR3 is 14 residues. CDR1 is GTSNPN and CDR2 is SVGIG in the germline V gene (reference sequence). CDR3 DNA sequence: TGTGCCTGGAAGGTGTCGGGGGGGACCTATGGCTACACCTTC. It is translated as CAWKVSGGTYGYTF.

The chain carries TRBV5-4 and TRBJ2-5; D uncertain. Matching the DNA end better, TRBJ2-7 makes the J call doubtful. Germline V lookup: CDR1 SGHNT, CDR2 YYREEE (reference sequence). This CDR3 has 13 residues. DNA for the CDR3: TGTGCCAGCAGCCCTGACAAGAACAACGAGCAGTACTTC. The encoded protein is CASSPDKNNEQYF.

This clone came up once. The chain has TRBV11-2 and TRBJ1-2; D is uncertain. V was shortened by 5 bases and J by 7 bases, with 8 bases between the two germline ends. The CDR3 length is 11 residues. Germline V gene data show CDR1 as SGHAT and CDR2 as FQNNGV. CDR3 loop: CASSQGAGYTF. The CDR3 region has the DNA TGTGCCAGCAGCCAAGGAGCTGGCTACACCTTC.

The rearrangement joins TRBV29-1 to TRBJ1-1, with D hard to call. CDR1 and CDR2 from the germline V gene are SQVTM and ANQGSEA. Between the trimmed V and J ends, which lost 4 bases and 3 bases, there was a span of 9 bases. CDR3 length equals 12 residues. This CDR3 reads CSVVTRDTEAFF. The CDR3 bases are TGCAGCGTTGTGACGCGGGACACTGAAGCTTTCTTT.

The chain is built from TRBV30 and TRBJ2-7, with 10 bases fitting TRBD2. CDR3 size: 13 residues. The germline V gene has CDR1 GTSNPN and CDR2 SVGIG (reference sequence). V was clipped by 3 bases and J by 5 bases; unmatched bases: 4. CDR3 coding DNA: TGTGCCTGGAGGCGCGGACTAGCGGACGAGCAGTACTTC. Its translation is CAWRRGLADEQYF.

This rearrangement joins TRBV15 to TRBJ2-7; the match to TRBD2 covers 9 bases. The V gene end was trimmed by 0 bases and the J gene end by 2 bases; junction bases not matched to a gene: 8. Per germline, CDR1 LNHNV and CDR2 YYDKDF (reference sequence). The CDR3 sequence is 17 residues long. CDR3 bases: TGTGCCACCAGCAGAGATTCGGATAGCGGGAGTCCCTACGAGCAGTACTTC. This sequence encodes CATSRDSDSGSPYEQYF.

This clone came up a few times. The rearrangement joins TRBV5-1 to TRBJ2-7; TRBD2 agrees at 12 bases. V lost 0 bases, J lost 6 bases, and 4 bases stayed unmatched. This CDR3 spans 15 amino acids. In germline, CDR1 is SGHRS, CDR2 YFSETQ. CDR3 in amino acids: CASSLGLAGAGEQYF. CDR3 nucleotides: TGCGCCAGCAGCTTGGGACTAGCGGGAGCAGGCGAGCAGTACTTC.

This clone was counted between two and nine times. The V call is TRBV9, the J call TRBJ2-3, with D perhaps TRBD2 (5 bases). The length of the CDR3 is 14 residues. V was shortened by 0 bases and J by 0 bases, with 5 bases between the two germline ends. Germline V gene sequence: CDR1 SGDLS, CDR2 YYNGEE. CDR3 residues: CASSVGTSTDTQYF. DNA of the CDR3: TGTGCCAGCAGCGTAGGGACTAGCACAGATACGCAGTATTTT. Filled out from reference TRBV9 and TRBJ2-3, the complete variable domain reads DSGVTQTPKHLITATGQRVTLRCSPRSGDLSVYWYQQSLDQGLQFLIQYYNGEERAKGNILERFSAQQFPDLHSELNLSSLELGDSALYFCASSVGTSTDTQYFGPGTRLTVL.